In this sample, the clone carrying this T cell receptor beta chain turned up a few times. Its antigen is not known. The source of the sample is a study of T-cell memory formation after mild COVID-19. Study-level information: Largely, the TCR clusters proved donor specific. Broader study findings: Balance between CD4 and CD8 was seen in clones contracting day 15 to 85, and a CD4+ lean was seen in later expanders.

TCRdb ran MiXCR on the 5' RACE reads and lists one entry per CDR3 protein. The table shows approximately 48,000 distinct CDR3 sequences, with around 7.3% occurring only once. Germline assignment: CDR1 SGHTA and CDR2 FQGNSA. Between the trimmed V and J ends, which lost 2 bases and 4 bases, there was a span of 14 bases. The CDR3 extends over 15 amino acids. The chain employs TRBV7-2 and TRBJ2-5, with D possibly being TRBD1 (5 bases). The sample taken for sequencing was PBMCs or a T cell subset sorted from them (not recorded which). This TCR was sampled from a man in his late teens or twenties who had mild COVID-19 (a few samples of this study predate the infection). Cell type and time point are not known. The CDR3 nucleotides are TGTGCCAGCAGCTTACGCGCAGGGAATATAGAGACCCAGTACTTC. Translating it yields CASSLRAGNIETQYF.